One and the same sample provided the 3 T cell receptor beta chains below, sequenced in a study of cytomegalovirus exposure and HLA in healthy donors. A multiplex PCR was run with 60 Vbeta primers and 13 Jbeta primers. Some clones are missing from TCRdb's copy, which holds only in-frame ones; the method was immunoSEQ multiplex PCR. The table records some 160,000 clones, about 72% of them present only once. The sequenced material came from PBMCs. These receptors all come from a man aged 40-50 years in good health and CMV-seronegative.

This clone appeared a few times. The CDR3 reads CASSLIAGGRTDTQYF. The CDR3 bases are TGTGCCAGCAGCTTAATAGCGGGGGGGAGAACAGATACGCAGTATTTT. V is TRBV7-3 and J is TRBJ2-3, with 11 bases identical to TRBD2. The CDR3 totals 16 residues. The trim removed 1 base at V and 3 bases at J, leaving 3 bases unmatched. The germline V gene has CDR1 SGHTA and CDR2 FQGTGA. The complete variable domain, with remaining parts taken from reference TRBV7-3 and TRBJ2-3, reads GAGVSQTPSNKVTEKGKYVELRCDPISGHTALYWYRQSLGQGPEFLIYFQGTGAADDSGLPNDRFFAVRPEGSVSTLKIQRTERGDSAVYLCASSLIAGGRTDTQYFGPGTRLTVL.

The sample holds a few counts of this clone. J is TRBJ2-3 and V is TRBV4-1, with D unresolved. The germline CDR1 and CDR2 sequences are MGHRA and YSYEKL. Trimming pared 0 bases from V and 0 bases from J, leaving 7 bases between. This CDR3 has 15 residues. CDR3 nucleotide sequence: TGCGCCAGCAGCCAAGACCACACCAGCACAGATACGCAGTATTTT. This codes for CASSQDHTSTDTQYF.

Worth noting for this clone: Other nucleotide sequences in the sample specify the same CDR3. The rearrangement joins TRBV5-4 to TRBJ2-7; D gene unclear. Germline CDR1 reads SGHNT; CDR2 reads YYREEE (reference sequence). V dropped 3 bases and J dropped 4 bases, with 5 bases sitting between them. CDR3 length: 11 residues. CDR3 residues: CASSSQYEQYF. In DNA, the CDR3 is TGTGCCAGCAGCTCCCAATACGAGCAGTACTTC.